This TCR beta chain was sequenced for a study of blood T cell repertoires in COVID-19. Germline-derived CDR1 and CDR2 are DFQATT and SNEGSKA (reference sequence). The CDR3 sequence is 14 residues long. V lost 3 bases to trimming and J lost 0 bases, with 11 bases between them. Here immunoSEQ multiplex PCR was the method, and the copy in TCRdb shows in-frame clones only, minus some. Of roughly 200,000 clones in the sample, roughly 84% were seen once. V gene TRBV20-1 combines with J gene TRBJ1-1, with D possibly matching TRBD1 (5 bases). The sequence derives from a woman between 40 and 55 years old who had recovered from COVID-19. The sample consisted of peripheral blood. CDR3: CSASADRLNTEAFF. DNA of the CDR3: TGCAGTGCTAGTGCCGACAGACTGAACACTGAAGCTTTCTTT.